Below are 23 T cell receptor beta chains sequenced from a single sample in a study of CD8+CD57+ T cells in acquired aplastic anemia (dated by TCRdb to the late 2010s). The sequencer was an Illumina HiSeq 2000. TCR beta VDJ combination and CDR3 sequence profiling used genomic DNA as the template. The public reads were run again by TCRdb, first through fastp at Q25 and then through MiXCR, and only productive beta chains were kept. Entries are consolidated by CDR3 protein sequence, retaining the most common genes and DNA. Within this sample are under 200,000 distinct CDR3 sequences, with roughly 50% of them counted one time only. About 30% of the sample goes to the ten largest clones. Flow cytometry had shown CD8+CD57+ cell expansion in the patients selected for sequencing. Sequencing was done on a sample of sorted CD4+, CD8+, or CD8+CD57+ T cells (not recorded which) from PBMCs. The origin of the receptors is a human donor with aplastic anemia.

On this clonotype itself: A read error may be the cause here, since a much bigger clone is one base away. The chain recombines TRBV30 with TRBJ2-7; D is undetermined. The germline V gene has CDR1 GTSNPN and CDR2 SVGIG (reference sequence). The CDR3 spans 12 residues. The CDR3 spells CAWSALPYGQYF. For the CDR3, the DNA is TGTGCCTGGAGTGCACTCCCCTACGGGCAGTACTTC.

The rearrangement uses TRBV9 and TRBJ2-2, with D perhaps TRBD2 (5 bases). Between the trimmed V and J ends, which lost 0 bases and 5 bases, there was a span of 14 bases. This CDR3 contains 16 residues. Looked up from germline, CDR1 is SGDLS and CDR2 is YYNGEE. The CDR3 DNA is TGTGCCAGCAGCGTAGCGTCTAGCCTAGGAACCGGGGAGCTGTTTTTT. It specifies CASSVASSLGTGELFF.

This clonotype was found many times. This rearrangement joins TRBV6-1 to TRBJ2-7; TRBD2 matches 13 bases. Germline values: CDR1 MNHNS, CDR2 SASEGT. The CDR3 extends over 16 amino acids. V trimming: 4 bases; J trimming: 6 bases; junction bases outside the gene matches: 9. CDR3 sequence (DNA): TGTGCCAGCAGTGCCGGACTAGCGGGAGCCTCGGGCGAGCAGTACTTC. Translating gives CASSAGLAGASGEQYF.

The chain employs TRBV10-3 and TRBJ2-2; TRBD2 agrees at 8 bases. The CDR3 is 14 residues long. Germline V gene data show CDR1 as ENHRY and CDR2 as SYGVKD. V shed 6 bases, J shed 4 bases, and the junction held 4 bases outside the gene matches. CDR3 bases: TGTGCCATCAGGCGGGGGGAAATCACCGGGGAGCTGTTTTTT. Amino acids: CAIRRGEITGELFF.

This clonotype was counted between two and nine times. The chain combines TRBV2 with TRBJ2-7; no clear D. Germline CDR1 is SNHLY and CDR2 is FYNNEI. This CDR3 contains 10 residues. Trimming removed 6 bases from V and 5 bases from J, with 5 bases in between. The CDR3 loop reads CASSYDEQYF. Written as DNA, the CDR3 is TGTGCCAGCAGCTATGACGAGCAGTACTTC.

The gene calls are TRBV11-1 and TRBJ1-6; D gene uncertain. Germline-derived CDR1 and CDR2 are SGHAT and FQDESV (reference sequence). Trimming left V 8 bases short and J 4 bases short, with 18 bases between. The CDR3 extends over 16 amino acids. CDR3 loop: CASDAAGRQYNSPLHF. The CDR3 DNA follows: TGTGCCAGCGACGCCGCGGGCAGACAATATAATTCACCCCTCCACTTT.

This rearrangement joins TRBV24-1 to TRBJ2-3; 8 bases are shared with TRBD2. V was pared by 2 bases and J by 9 bases, with 6 bases of the junction left unmatched. This CDR3 contains 14 residues. Germline V gives CDR1 KGHDR, CDR2 SFDVKD. The CDR3: CATSDSAGGRTQYF. The CDR3 DNA follows: TGTGCCACCAGTGATTCGGCGGGCGGGAGGACGCAGTATTTT.

This clonotype was seen more than once but under ten times. The rearrangement links TRBV27 to TRBJ1-5; weak D call: TRBD1 (6 bases). Germline lookup yields CDR1 MNHEY and CDR2 SMNVEV (reference sequence). V lost 2 bases to trimming and J lost 3 bases, with 8 bases between them. This CDR3 has 14 residues. The CDR3 sequence is CASSLQGFNQPQHF. The CDR3 nucleotides read TGTGCCAGCAGTTTACAGGGGTTCAATCAGCCCCAGCATTTT.

A word on this clonotype: This sequence may be a read error, since a much larger clone differs from it by one base. The genes are TRBV11-2 and TRBJ2-6; TRBD1 is a possible D gene (5 bases). The V gene's germline CDR1 is SGHAT and CDR2 FQNNGV. The CDR3 extends over 17 amino acids. The CDR3 DNA is TGTGCCAGCAGCCCCCGGGTGTCGGGCTCTGGGGCCAACGTCCCGACTTTC. The encoded protein is CASSPRVSGSGANVPTF.

The chain carries TRBV5-1 and TRBJ2-7; D ambiguous. V was cut by 3 bases and J by 5 bases, with 12 bases left in between. The CDR3 is 13 amino acids. Germline V lookup: CDR1 SGHRS, CDR2 YFSETQ. CDR3 sequence: CASSYGPRNEQYF. Written as DNA, the CDR3 is TGCGCCAGCAGCTACGGACCCCGGAACGAGCAGTACTTC.

The rearrangement links TRBV19 to TRBJ1-2, with a weak D call TRBD1 (5 bases). Trimming removed 4 bases at V and 3 bases at J, with 15 bases between. The V gene's germline CDR1 is LNHDA and CDR2 SQIVND (reference sequence). CDR3 size: 15 residues. CDR3 in DNA: TGTGCCAGTAGTACCCTCGGGGCTAACGACTATGGCTACACCTTC. Translated, it gives CASSTLGANDYGYTF.

Comments on this clonotype: A much larger clone differs by one base, so this may be a read error. This chain joins TRBV5-1 and TRBJ2-1; D may be TRBD2 (5 bases). Germline CDR1 is SGHRS and CDR2 is YFSETQ. This CDR3 is built from 13 residues. The CDR3 here is CASSDGSVGERFF. As DNA, the CDR3 is TGCGCCAGCAGCGATGGTAGCGTGGGTGAGCGGTTCTTC.

This clonotype was found many times. The V and J genes are TRBV9 and TRBJ2-7; tentative D call: TRBD2 (7 bases). This CDR3 comprises 15 residues. V was shortened by 1 base and J by 0 bases, with 11 bases between the two germline ends. Germline V gene data show CDR1 as SGDLS and CDR2 as YYNGEE. The CDR3 nucleotides are TGTGCCAGCAGCGTAACGGGGGGCCCCTCCTACGAGCAGTACTTC. Translating gives CASSVTGGPSYEQYF.

V is TRBV19 and J is TRBJ1-2; the match to TRBD1 covers 8 bases. Per the germline V gene, CDR1 is LNHDA and CDR2 is SQIVND (reference sequence). V dropped 3 bases and J dropped 8; count of bases not matched to a gene: 5. The CDR3 runs 13 residues. The CDR3 here is CASSIATGVGYTF. The CDR3 nucleotides are TGTGCCAGTAGTATCGCGACAGGGGTCGGCTACACCTTC.

The chain is built from TRBV20-1 and TRBJ1-4; a weak D match, TRBD1 (5 bases). The germline V gene encodes CDR1 DFQATT and CDR2 SNEGSKA (reference sequence). Trimming took 3 bases from V and 8 from J, leaving 10 bases between them. The CDR3 covers 12 residues. CDR3 nucleotide sequence: TGCAGTGCTAGTCAGACAGTCGAAAAACTGTTTTTT. Translated: CSASQTVEKLFF.

With respect to this clonotype: A much larger clone is a single base away; this may be a read error. The rearrangement uses TRBV9 and TRBJ2-7, with 8 bases lining up with TRBD2. CDR1 and CDR2 from the germline V gene are SGDLS and YYNGEE. The CDR3 consists of 14 residues. The CDR3 DNA reads TGTGCCGGCAGCGTAGCGGGGCTTTCCTACGAGCAGTACTTC. This sequence encodes CAGSVAGLSYEQYF.

The CDR3 is CSARGGLAGYYEQYF. The CDR3 DNA reads as TGCAGTGCTAGAGGCGGACTAGCGGGCTATTACGAGCAGTACTTC. This chain uses TRBV20-1 with TRBJ2-7, with 11 bases fitting TRBD2. This CDR3 region has 15 residues. V shed 1 base and J 4 bases; nucleotides not matched to a gene: 6. Germline V gene sequence: CDR1 DFQATT, CDR2 SNEGSKA (reference sequence).

This clonotype was counted ten times or more. V and J are TRBV10-2 and TRBJ1-1; D perhaps matches TRBD1 (5 bases). CDR3 size: 13 residues. The V and J ends lost 6 bases and 1 base respectively, with 9 bases between them. Germline CDR1 reads WSHSY; CDR2 reads SAAADI. In nucleotides, the CDR3 is TGCGCCAGCAGCGAAACAGGGAACACTGAAGCTTTCTTT. This codes for CASSETGNTEAFF.

The chain carries TRBV20-1 and TRBJ1-5; D is undetermined. Trimming stripped 3 bases from V and 12 bases from J, with 12 bases between. This CDR3 region has 11 residues. Germline V lookup: CDR1 DFQATT, CDR2 SNEGSKA (reference sequence). This chain's CDR3 is CSASTAGYQHF. The CDR3 nucleotides are TGCAGTGCTAGCACGGCAGGATACCAGCATTTT.

This clonotype was detected many times. The J gene is TRBJ2-7, the V gene TRBV19; D might be TRBD2 (5 bases). The germline gives CDR1 LNHDA, CDR2 SQIVND (reference sequence). Trimming shortened V by 3 bases and J by 3 bases, and 12 bases separated the two germline ends. There are 14 residues in the CDR3. This CDR3 is CASSIGLGSYEQYF. DNA of the CDR3: TGTGCCAGTAGTATCGGCTTAGGGAGCTACGAGCAGTACTTC.

Comment on this clonotype: It is likely a read error, because the conserved phenylalanine at the end of the CDR3 is missing. J is TRBJ2-1 and V is TRBV20-1; D remains ambiguous. Germline V lookup: CDR1 DFQATT, CDR2 SNEGSKA (reference sequence). The CDR3 sequence is 12 residues long. Trimming left V 5 bases short and J 6 bases short, with 11 bases between. This chain's CDR3 is CSAGLGSNEQFL. As DNA, the CDR3 is TGCAGTGCTGGTCTAGGGTCCAATGAGCAGTTCCTC.

This clonotype was seen many times. The chain joins TRBV12-3 or TRBV12-4 to TRBJ2-6, with 9 nucleotides matching TRBD1. The CDR3 extends over 18 amino acids. The J segment lost 4 bases and the V segment lost 7 bases, leaving 14 bases of the junction unmatched. The CDR3 DNA reads TGTGCCAGCAATACGGGACAGGGCGCCCAAGGAGGGGCCAACGTCCTGACTTTC. Translation: CASNTGQGAQGGANVLTF.

The chain couples TRBV20-1 to TRBJ1-1, with D perhaps TRBD1 (5 bases). V gave up 5 bases and J gave up 2 bases, with 21 bases separating them. The length of the CDR3 is 16 residues. Per the germline V gene, CDR1 is DFQATT and CDR2 is SNEGSKA (reference sequence). The CDR3 DNA is TGCAGTGCTCCGCCTATCCGGGCAGGGCCAAACACTGAAGCTTTCTTT. This translates into CSAPPIRAGPNTEAFF.